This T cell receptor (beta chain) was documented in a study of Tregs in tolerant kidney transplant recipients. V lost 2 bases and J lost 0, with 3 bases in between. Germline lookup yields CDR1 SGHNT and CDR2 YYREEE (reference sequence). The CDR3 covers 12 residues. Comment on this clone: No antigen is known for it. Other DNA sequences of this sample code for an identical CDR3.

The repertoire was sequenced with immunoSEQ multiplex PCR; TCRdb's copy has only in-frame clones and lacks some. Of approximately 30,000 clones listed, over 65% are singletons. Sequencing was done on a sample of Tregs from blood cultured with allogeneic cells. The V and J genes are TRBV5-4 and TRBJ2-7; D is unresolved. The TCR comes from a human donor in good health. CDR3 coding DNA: TGTGCCAGCAGCTTTGACTCCTACGAGCAGTACTTC. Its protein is CASSFDSYEQYF.